This TCR beta chain was documented in a study of identical twins. Study-level results: Alpha sequences that were out-of-frame and twin-shared showed an excess of low generation probability. Invariant T cells like MAIT and iNKT could partly confound the zero-insertion analyses. Within cord blood, abundant beta clonotypes carried fewer insertions, but memory repertoires showed no such trend.

This CDR3 contains 11 residues. V was trimmed by 5 bases and J by 2 bases, leaving 6 bases between them. In germline, CDR1 is SQVTM, CDR2 ANQGSEA. One entry per CDR3 protein results from TCRdb running MiXCR on the 5' RACE reads. The sample yields approximately 220,000 distinct CDR3 sequences, 7.5% seen once. This clonotype was seen ten or more times. Its antigen is as yet unknown. These data were also filed under a second study, of yellow fever vaccine responses in identical twins. As that study records: Twin vaccine T cell responses reportedly seemed partly convergent, partly personalized.

The specimen sequenced was memory (CD45RO+) T cells sorted from blood. This rearrangement joins TRBV29-1 to TRBJ1-1; D is undetermined. This clonotype originated in a woman between 18 and 29 years old in good health. The chain's CDR3 is CSVQRNTEAFF. As DNA, the CDR3 is TGCAGCGTTCAACGCAACACTGAAGCTTTCTTT.